This is a list of T cell receptor beta chains from one sample in a study of long-term antiretroviral therapy in people with HIV. Libraries were prepared by immunoSEQ multiplex PCR; TCRdb keeps only in-frame clonotypes and omits some of them. Of tens of thousands of clones in the sample, roughly four fifths are singletons; the top ten hold about a quarter. Material: unsorted PBMCs, obtained 0.4 years after starting antiretroviral therapy. The receptors shown here come from a man aged 50 or older with HIV. Both conserved end residues are part of each CDR3. A D gene is named only where the DNA matches it firmly. Expanded clones are given a class, and other clones once, few, many or no size at all.

j_gene | v_gene | len | d_gene | abundance | CDR3aa | CDR3nt
TRBJ2-7 | TRBV7-9 | 15 | TRBD2 | NA | CASSPPYRGAYEQYF | TGTGCCAGCAGCCCCCCCTATCGGGGGGCCTACGAGCAGTACTTC
TRBJ2-7 | TRBV28 | 11 | NA | medium-sized | CAIRQNYEQYF | TGTGCCATAAGACAGAACTACGAGCAGTACTTC
TRBJ2-5 | TRBV5-6 | 15 | TRBD2 | NA | CASSSLLAGQETQYF | TGTGCCAGCAGCTCACTACTAGCGGGCCAAGAGACCCAGTACTTC
TRBJ2-7 | TRBV6-6 | 15 | NA | NA | CASSSASAVSYEQYF | TGTGCCAGCAGTTCAGCCTCAGCCGTCTCCTACGAGCAGTACTTC
TRBJ2-5 | TRBV7-9 | 14 | NA | once | CASSLEIGGETQYF | TGTGCCAGCAGCTTAGAGATCGGCGGGGAGACCCAGTACTTC
TRBJ2-2 | TRBV28 | 14 | TRBD1 | NA | CASRGQGGTGELFF | TGTGCCAGCAGGGGACAGGGTGGAACCGGGGAGCTGTTTTTT
TRBJ2-3 | TRBV7-3 | 13 | NA | NA | CASSLGDTDTQYF | TGTGCCAGCAGCTTAGGGGACACAGATACGCAGTATTTT
TRBJ2-1 | TRBV5-1 | 13 | NA | NA | CASSLGSDNEQFF | TGCGCCAGCAGCTTGGGCTCAGACAATGAGCAGTTCTTC
TRBJ1-1 | TRBV9 | 14 | NA | NA | CASSVGDGGTEAFF | TGTGCCAGCAGCGTAGGAGACGGGGGCACTGAAGCTTTCTTT
TRBJ2-7 | TRBV29-1 | 14 | NA | NA | CSVARGGSSYEQYF | TGCAGCGTTGCCCGAGGAGGCAGCTCCTACGAGCAGTACTTC
TRBJ1-3 | TRBV7-2 | 17 | NA | NA | CASSLREPGGSGNTIYF | TGTGCCAGCAGCTTAAGGGAGCCCGGGGGCTCTGGAAACACCATATATTTT
TRBJ2-5 | TRBV28 | 13 | NA | NA | CASRGPFQETQYF | TGTGCCAGCAGGGGCCCGTTCCAAGAGACCCAGTACTTC
TRBJ1-2 | TRBV18 | 13 | NA | NA | CASSPGAGYGYTF | TGTGCCAGCTCACCAGGGGCCGGGTATGGCTACACCTTC
TRBJ1-1 | TRBV6-5 | 13 | NA | NA | CASSYSRVQGAFF | TGTGCCAGCAGTTACTCGCGGGTCCAGGGAGCTTTCTTT
TRBJ2-7 | TRBV7-2 | 15 | NA | NA | CASSLTLTGPYEQYF | TGTGCCAGCAGCTTAACCTTGACAGGCCCCTACGAGCAGTACTTC
TRBJ1-4 | TRBV5-1 | 14 | NA | NA | CASSWGSINEKLFF | TGCGCCAGCAGCTGGGGCAGTATTAATGAAAAACTGTTTTTT
TRBJ1-5 | TRBV5-6 | 15 | NA | NA | CASSLGQYSNQPQHF | TGTGCCAGCAGCTTGGGACAGTATAGCAATCAGCCCCAGCATTTT
TRBJ1-2 | TRBV7-8 | 13 | NA | NA | CASSLDTTYGYTF | TGTGCCAGCAGCTTAGACACAACCTATGGCTACACCTTC
TRBJ1-6 | TRBV6-5 | 15 | NA | NA | CASSYDFRTNSPLHF | TGTGCCAGCAGTTACGACTTTAGGACCAATTCACCCCTCCACTTT
TRBJ2-5 | TRBV19 | 18 | TRBD2 | NA | CASSIELRTSGTQETQYF | TGTGCCAGTAGTATAGAACTTCGGACTAGCGGGACCCAAGAGACCCAGTACTTC
TRBJ1-4 | TRBV25-1 | 15 | NA | NA | CASSEWSGLNEKLFF | TGTGCCAGCAGTGAATGGTCAGGCTTAAATGAAAAACTGTTTTTT
TRBJ1-1 | TRBV6-1 | 14 | NA | NA | CASRIGTRNTEAFF | TGTGCCAGCAGGATCGGGACTCGGAACACTGAAGCTTTCTTT
TRBJ2-1 | TRBV28 | 15 | TRBD2 | NA | CASSSRRGGYNEQFF | TGTGCCAGCAGTTCTCGGCGGGGGGGGTACAATGAGCAGTTCTTC
TRBJ1-5 | TRBV28 | 11 | NA | NA | CASSRSGNQHF | TGTGCCAGCAGTCGCTCCGGGAACCAGCATTTT
TRBJ1-6 | TRBV11-2 | 18 | NA | few | CASSLVGGREGGNSPLHF | TGTGCCAGCAGCTTAGTTGGCGGCAGGGAAGGTGGGAATTCACCCCTCCACTTT
TRBJ2-6 | TRBV5-4 | 16 | TRBD1 | NA | CASSGLTGSGANVLTF | TGTGCCAGCAGCGGGTTGACAGGGTCTGGGGCCAACGTCCTGACTTTC
TRBJ1-1 | TRBV7-3 | 15 | NA | NA | CASSLRSDTYTEAFF | TGTGCCAGCAGCTTAAGGTCGGACACGTACACTGAAGCTTTCTTT
TRBJ2-5 | TRBV7-9 | 12 | NA | NA | CASSPPEETQYF | TGTGCCAGCAGTCCCCCGGAAGAGACCCAGTACTTC
TRBJ2-7 | TRBV19 | 14 | TRBD1 | NA | CASSILGQNYEQYF | TGTGCCAGTAGTATCTTGGGACAGAACTACGAGCAGTACTTC